This T cell receptor (beta chain) appears in the sequencing data of a study of shared clonotypes between healthy human individuals. This CDR3 has 16 residues. Germline CDR1 PRHDT, CDR2 FYEKMQ (reference sequence). The V gene end was trimmed by 5 bases and the J gene end by 6 bases; junction bases not matched to a gene: 10. Sequenced by immunoSEQ multiplex PCR; TCRdb stores in-frame clones only, minus some. The sample yields about 490,000 clones, approximately 81% seen once. This chain uses TRBV13 with TRBJ2-1; the match to TRBD2 covers 10 bases. The TCR was taken from a woman aged 40 to 50 in good health. Some clones in this sample may be carry-over from other donors' samples. Input material: PBMCs. In DNA, the CDR3 is TGTGCCAGCAGCCCAAGGACTAGCGGCTTATTCAATGAGCAGTTCTTC. Its translation is CASSPRTSGLFNEQFF.